A single sample is the source of the 18 T cell receptor beta chains below, sequenced in a study of blood T cell repertoires in COVID-19. Only in-frame clones appear in the TCRdb table, and some are missing; sequencing was by immunoSEQ multiplex PCR. The table includes 350,000 to 450,000 clones, around 85% detected once. Specimen: peripheral blood. Receptors originate from a woman between 18 and 29 years old with acute or convalescent COVID-19.

The chain joins TRBV7-9 to TRBJ1-5, with D possibly being TRBD1 (5 bases). With 0 bases removed from V and 6 bases from J, the gap between germline ends came to 15 bases. This CDR3 is 16 amino acids long. Germline lookup yields CDR1 SEHNR and CDR2 FQNEAQ (reference sequence). The CDR3 DNA sequence: TGTGCCAGCAGCTTAGCCATAGGGGAAAAGGTTCAGCCCCAGCATTTT. Translating it yields CASSLAIGEKVQPQHF.

This clone has a count of ten or more. The V call is TRBV2, the J call TRBJ2-1, with TRBD2 identical over 12 bases. From germline, CDR1 is SNHLY and CDR2 FYNNEI. V shed 4 bases, J shed 10 bases, and the junction held 8 bases outside the gene matches. The CDR3 loop spans 15 amino acids. The CDR3 DNA reads as TGTGCCAGCAGTGCAGGACTAGCGGGGATAGGGGAGCAGTTCTTC. Its protein is CASSAGLAGIGEQFF.

The V call is TRBV14, the J call TRBJ2-7; possible D gene TRBD1, 6 bases. CDR1 is SGHDN, CDR2 FVKESK, per germline. This CDR3 is built from 13 residues. V lost 6 bases and J lost 7, with 16 bases in between. DNA of the CDR3: TGTGCCAGCAGTAAGGGGGACCTCCGTGAGCAGTACTTC. Translated: CASSKGDLREQYF.

This clone was observed a handful of times. The J gene is TRBJ1-6, the V gene TRBV2, with TRBD1 identical over 8 bases. Germline lookup yields CDR1 SNHLY and CDR2 FYNNEI. This CDR3 contains 15 residues. V gave up 7 bases and J gave up 7 bases; unmatched junction bases: 9. CDR3 DNA: TGTGCCAGCATGGGGCAGGGGGCAGAGAATTCACCCCTCCACTTT. It specifies CASMGQGAENSPLHF.

CDR3: CASSSDSFGQPQHF. CDR3 in DNA: TGCGCCAGCAGCTCCGACAGTTTCGGTCAGCCCCAGCATTTT. The chain joins TRBV4-1 to TRBJ1-5, with D maybe TRBD1 (5 bases). CDR1 and CDR2 (germline): MGHRA, YSYEKL. V gave up 5 bases and J gave up 6 bases, with 14 bases separating them. The length of the CDR3 is 14 residues.

The rearrangement links TRBV7-3 to TRBJ2-1, with D possibly TRBD2 on 6 matching bases. This CDR3 is 13 amino acids long. Trimming cost V 2 bases and J 7 bases, with 9 bases left between them. The V gene's germline CDR1 is SGHTA and CDR2 FQGTGA. The CDR3 bases are TGTGCCAGCAGCTTAGCGGGGACGAATGAGCAGTTCTTC. It yields the protein CASSLAGTNEQFF.

This chain connects TRBV4-1 to TRBJ2-1, with 11 bases that match TRBD2. V lost 0 bases, J lost 8 bases, and 6 bases stayed unmatched. This CDR3 has 16 amino acids. In germline, CDR1 is MGHRA, CDR2 YSYEKL. CDR3 coding DNA: TGCGCCAGCAGCCAAGAAATGACTAGCGGGGACTATGAGCAGTTCTTC. The encoded protein is CASSQEMTSGDYEQFF.

This chain joins TRBV28 and TRBJ1-3; D possibly corresponds to TRBD1 (5 bases). The V end lost 3 bases, the J end lost 0 bases, and 9 bases lay between the germline ends. The germline V gene has CDR1 MDHEN and CDR2 SYDVKM. The CDR3 length is 15 residues. The CDR3 sequence is CASSLSGHSGNTIYF. CDR3 sequence (DNA): TGTGCCAGCAGTTTGTCAGGACACTCTGGAAACACCATATATTTT.

The rearrangement uses TRBV29-1 and TRBJ1-1; TRBD1 matches 7 bases. Germline V gene lookup returns CDR1 SQVTM and CDR2 ANQGSEA. This CDR3 comprises 13 residues. J gave up 0 bases and V 8 bases, and 6 bases lay outside the gene matches. The chain's CDR3 is CSILDRMNTEAFF. As DNA, the CDR3 is TGCAGCATACTGGACAGGATGAACACTGAAGCTTTCTTT.

The CDR3 loop reads CASSRTGTGGIEGGYTF. For the CDR3, the DNA is TGTGCCAGCAGTCGGACCGGGACAGGGGGCATAGAAGGTGGCTACACCTTC. V usage is TRBV27 and J usage is TRBJ1-2, with 12 bases fitting TRBD1. The germline gives CDR1 MNHEY, CDR2 SMNVEV (reference sequence). The CDR3 is 17 residues long. V shed 5 bases and J 7 bases; nucleotides not matched to a gene: 14.

The chain uses TRBV7-7 and TRBJ2-2; 8 nucleotides agree with TRBD2. The length of the CDR3 is 16 residues. The germline V gene has CDR1 SSHAT and CDR2 FNYEAQ (reference sequence). Losses at the gene ends were 3 bases for V and 5 bases for J; bases not matched to a gene: 8. The CDR3 spells CASSLGAGGKTGELFF. The CDR3 DNA reads TGTGCCAGCAGCTTGGGTGCGGGAGGTAAAACCGGGGAGCTGTTTTTT.

V is TRBV30 and J is TRBJ2-5, with TRBD2 matching 10 bases. Germline trimming cut 1 base from V and 2 bases from J; bases unmatched to any gene: 13. Per germline, CDR1 GTSNPN and CDR2 SVGIG (reference sequence). The CDR3 covers 18 residues. DNA for the CDR3: TGTGCCTGGAGTGGGGTAGCGGGGGGCTATCCTTTTCAAGAGACCCAGTACTTC. Translation: CAWSGVAGGYPFQETQYF. Looking up the rest from reference TRBV30 and TRBJ2-5 gives the full variable domain: SQTIHQWPATLVQPVGSPLSLECTVEGTSNPNLYWYRQAAGRGLQLLFYSVGIGQISSEVPQNLSASRPQDRQFILSSKKLLLSDSGFYLCAWSGVAGGYPFQETQYFGPGTRLLVL.

The chain carries TRBV5-6 and TRBJ1-3, with D unresolved. The V end was cut by 2 bases, the J end by 4 bases, with 13 bases between. The CDR3 covers 15 residues. Germline loops: CDR1 SGHDT, CDR2 YYEEEE. CDR3 protein: CASSFGGREGNTIYF. DNA of the CDR3: TGTGCCAGCAGCTTCGGAGGGAGAGAAGGAAACACCATATATTTT.

The V call is TRBV19, the J call TRBJ1-2; D may be TRBD1 (5 bases). In germline, CDR1 is LNHDA, CDR2 SQIVND (reference sequence). Trimming removed 4 bases from V and 8 bases from J, with 11 bases in between. The CDR3 covers 12 residues. CDR3 in amino acids: CASSTGTLGYTF. In nucleotides, the CDR3 is TGTGCCAGTAGTACAGGGACTCTCGGCTACACCTTC.

The V and J genes are TRBV29-1 and TRBJ2-7; the D gene is possibly TRBD1 (6 bases). The germline V gene has CDR1 SQVTM and CDR2 ANQGSEA. V shed 4 bases and J shed 0 bases, with 10 bases lying between them. The CDR3 totals 13 residues. The CDR3: CSVGTVSSYEQYF. CDR3 bases: TGCAGCGTTGGGACAGTGAGCTCCTACGAGCAGTACTTC.

This clone is a singleton in its sample. This chain links TRBV9 with TRBJ1-3; D gene unclear. V was trimmed by 4 bases and J by 1 base, leaving 6 bases between them. Germline CDR1 and CDR2: SGDLS and YYNGEE. The CDR3 length is 13 residues. The CDR3 here is CASSTGSGNTIYF. The CDR3 DNA reads as TGTGCCAGCAGCACCGGGTCTGGAAACACCATATATTTT.

The chain combines TRBV12-5 with TRBJ1-1; unclear D gene. V gave up 1 base and J gave up 3 bases, with 18 bases separating them. In germline, CDR1 is LGHNT, CDR2 FRNRAP. This CDR3 has 17 amino acids. CDR3 sequence reads: CASGLAKKRDLDTEAFF. CDR3 in DNA: TGTGCTAGTGGTTTGGCTAAAAAGAGGGATTTGGACACTGAAGCTTTCTTT.

This clone was observed a few times. The chain uses TRBV2 and TRBJ2-5; D is undetermined. V gave up 6 bases and J gave up 5 bases, with 7 bases separating them. Per the germline V gene, CDR1 is SNHLY and CDR2 is FYNNEI. The CDR3 has 11 residues. CDR3 in DNA: TGTGCCAGCAGGGTTAGCGAGACCCAGTACTTC. Residues: CASRVSETQYF.